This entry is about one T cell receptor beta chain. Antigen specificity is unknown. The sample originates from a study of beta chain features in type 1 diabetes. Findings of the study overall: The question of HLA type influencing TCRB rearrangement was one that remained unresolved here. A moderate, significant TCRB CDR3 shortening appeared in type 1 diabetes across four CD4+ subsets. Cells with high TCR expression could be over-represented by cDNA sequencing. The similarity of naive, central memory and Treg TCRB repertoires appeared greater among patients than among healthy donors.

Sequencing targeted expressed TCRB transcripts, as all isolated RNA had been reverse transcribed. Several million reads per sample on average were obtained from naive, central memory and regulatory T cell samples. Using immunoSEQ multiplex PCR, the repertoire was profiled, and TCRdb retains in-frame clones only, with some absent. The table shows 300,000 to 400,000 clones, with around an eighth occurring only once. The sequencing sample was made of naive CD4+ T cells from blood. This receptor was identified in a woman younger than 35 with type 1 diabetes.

CDR3 sequence reads: CASSLEGARGTQYF. The CDR3 coding sequence is TGTGCCAGCAGCTTAGAAGGGGCGCGGGGGACCCAGTACTTC. This chain joins TRBV7-2 and TRBJ2-5, with D perhaps TRBD2 (6 bases). Germline assignment: CDR1 SGHTA and CDR2 FQGNSA. The CDR3 is 14 amino acids. Trimming shortened V by 1 base and J by 7 bases, and 13 bases separated the two germline ends.